The 4 T cell receptor beta chains given below trace back to one sample, sequenced in a study. TRBV12-4/TRBJ1-2 clonotypes were amplified with adaptor-ligated barcode primers. TCRdb analysed the multiplex PCR reads with MiXCR anew, one entry per CDR3 protein. The table records some 880 distinct CDR3 sequences, around 3.4% of them present only once. The sample taken for sequencing was naive CD4+ T cells sorted from blood. Subset described: naive CD4+ T cells, CD4+CD45RA+CD25-. These receptors all stem from a female donor with breast cancer.

This clonotype is deemed medium-sized (0.01 to 0.1%). The V gene is TRBV12-3 or TRBV12-4, the J gene TRBJ1-2, with TRBD1 as a possible D gene (6 bases). Trimming pared 6 bases from V and 8 bases from J, leaving 16 bases between. The CDR3 is 13 residues long. CDR3 DNA: TGTGCCAGCAGCACTACAGGGAGACAGGGCTACACCTTC. Amino acids: CASSTTGRQGYTF.

Judged by abundance, this clonotype is medium-sized. CDR3 in amino acids: CASSRRQGWAYGYTF. The CDR3 DNA reads as TGTGCCAGCAGCCGAAGACAGGGTTGGGCCTATGGCTACACCTTC. V gene TRBV12-3 or TRBV12-4 combines with J gene TRBJ1-2; 7 nucleotides agree with TRBD1. This CDR3 comprises 15 residues. V lost 6 bases and J lost 4; bases outside the gene matches: 11.

This clonotype is termed large (0.1 to 1%). This chain joins TRBV12-3 or TRBV12-4 and TRBJ1-2, with D uncertain. Trimming shortened V by 6 bases and J by 6 bases, and 8 bases separated the two germline ends. This CDR3 is 11 amino acids long. The CDR3 bases are TGTGCCAGCAGATCAACCAATGGCTACACCTTC. Protein sequence: CASRSTNGYTF.

By frequency in the sample, this clonotype is medium-sized (0.01 to 0.1%). This rearrangement joins TRBV12-3 or TRBV12-4 to TRBJ1-2; no reliable D call. Trimming removed 5 bases from V and 7 bases from J, with 11 bases in between. The CDR3 covers 12 residues. Here the CDR3 DNA reads TGTGCCAGCAGTCGGACTTCAGGTGGCTACACCTTC. Residues: CASSRTSGGYTF.